This T cell receptor (beta chain) is from a study of cytomegalovirus exposure and HLA in healthy donors. Overall study: Of all 398 donors who were genotyped, roughly 81% belonged to the Caucasian-associated ancestry cluster.

This clone showed up just once. Its antigen is not known. Findings and limits, study-wide: According to the study, about 180 TCR beta chains were cytomegalovirus-associated. A missense DCLRE1C variant was associated with V- and J-gene trimming of TCR beta chains in a later analysis, and an independent cohort replicated the association. Confirmation was obtained in vitro that a few CMV-associated chains are specific for CMV antigens.

Use of 60 Vbeta and 13 Jbeta primers characterized the PCR. Method: immunoSEQ multiplex PCR; TCRdb's copy keeps in-frame clones and lacks some. The repertoire holds under 200,000 clones, with about 80% as singletons. Looked up from germline, CDR1 is GTSNPN and CDR2 is SVGIG (reference sequence). The CDR3 runs 16 residues. Trimming removed 0 bases from V and 7 bases from J, with 16 bases in between. The rearrangement uses TRBV30 and TRBJ1-6; perhaps TRBD1 as D (6 bases). Sequenced: PBMCs. The sequence was obtained from a man in his fifties in good health and CMV-seropositive. In DNA form, the CDR3 reads TGTGCCTGGAGTGTACTTGGGAGGGGGAAGAATTCACCCCTCCACTTT. As protein: CAWSVLGRGKNSPLHF.